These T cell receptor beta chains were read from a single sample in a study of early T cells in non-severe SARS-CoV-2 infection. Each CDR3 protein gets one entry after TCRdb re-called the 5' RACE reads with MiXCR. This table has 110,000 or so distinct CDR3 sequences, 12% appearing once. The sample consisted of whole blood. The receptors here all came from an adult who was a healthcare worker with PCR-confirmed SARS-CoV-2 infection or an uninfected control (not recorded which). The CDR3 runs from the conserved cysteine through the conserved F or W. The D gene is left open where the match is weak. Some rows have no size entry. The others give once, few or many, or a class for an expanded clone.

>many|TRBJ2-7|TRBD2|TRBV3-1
CASSQDRTSGYEQYF
TGTGCCAGCAGCCAAGATCGGACTAGCGGATACGAGCAGTACTTC
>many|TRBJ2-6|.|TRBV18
CASSPDRFNSGANVLTF
TGTGCCAGCTCGCCCGACAGGTTTAACTCTGGGGCCAACGTCCTGACTTTC
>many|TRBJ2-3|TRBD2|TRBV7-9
CASSFIFGSGGADTQYF
TGTGCCAGCAGCTTTATCTTCGGTAGCGGGGGTGCAGATACGCAGTATTTT
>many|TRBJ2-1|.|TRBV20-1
CSAREFRGYNEQFF
TGCAGTGCTAGAGAGTTTCGGGGCTACAATGAGCAGTTCTTC
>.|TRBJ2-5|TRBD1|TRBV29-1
CSGQGAEETQYF
TGCAGCGGCCAGGGGGCCGAGGAGACCCAGTACTTC
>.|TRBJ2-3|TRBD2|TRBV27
CASSLFSLAGDFRIDTQYF
TGTGCCAGCAGTTTATTTTCCCTAGCGGGGGACTTCCGCATAGATACGCAGTATTTT
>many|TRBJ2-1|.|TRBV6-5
CASSARDEPSYNEQFF
TGTGCCAGCAGTGCCAGAGACGAGCCATCCTACAATGAGCAGTTCTTC
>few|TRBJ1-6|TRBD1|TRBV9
CASSAGTGYNSPLHF
TGTGCCAGCAGCGCAGGGACAGGGTATAATTCACCCCTCCACTTT
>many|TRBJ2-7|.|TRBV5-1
CASSQGQIQGEQYF
TGCGCCAGCAGCCAGGGACAAATCCAAGGCGAGCAGTACTTC
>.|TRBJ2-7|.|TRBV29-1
CSVHGRGPYEQYF
TGCAGCGTCCATGGCCGAGGCCCCTACGAGCAGTACTTC
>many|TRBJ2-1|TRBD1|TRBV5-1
CASSQPDRGKMNEQFF
TGCGCCAGCAGCCAGCCCGACAGGGGTAAAATGAATGAGCAGTTCTTC
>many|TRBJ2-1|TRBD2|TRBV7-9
CASSLGLAGVSSYNEQFF
TGTGCCAGCAGCTTAGGCCTAGCGGGGGTGAGCTCCTACAATGAGCAGTTCTTC
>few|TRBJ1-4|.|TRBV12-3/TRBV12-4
CASRETGLGEKLFF
TGTGCCAGCAGGGAGACAGGTCTGGGGGAAAAACTGTTTTTT
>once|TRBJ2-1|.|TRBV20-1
CSARDRSANEQFF
TGCAGTGCTAGAGATCGGAGTGCCAATGAGCAGTTCTTC
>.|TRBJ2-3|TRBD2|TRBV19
CASSIVALGTSGGARDTQYF
TGTGCCAGTAGTATAGTGGCGCTCGGGACTAGCGGGGGGGCCAGGGATACGCAGTATTTT
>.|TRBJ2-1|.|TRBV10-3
CAISESGKYNEQFF
TGTGCCATCAGTGAGTCGGGGAAGTACAATGAGCAGTTCTTC
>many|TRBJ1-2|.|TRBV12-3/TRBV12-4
CASSLQAYGYTF
TGTGCCAGCAGTTTACAGGCCTATGGCTACACCTTC
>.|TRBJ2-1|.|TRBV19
CASNPGRSYNEQFF
TGTGCCAGTAACCCCGGGAGATCCTACAATGAGCAGTTCTTC
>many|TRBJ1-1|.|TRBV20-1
CSASSGAVRTEAFF
TGCAGTGCTAGTTCGGGGGCTGTAAGAACTGAAGCTTTCTTT
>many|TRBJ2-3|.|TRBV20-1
CSARELAGHTGGTDTQYF
TGCAGTGCTAGAGAGCTCGCGGGGCACACGGGCGGGACAGATACGCAGTATTTT
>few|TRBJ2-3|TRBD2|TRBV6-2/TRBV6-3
CASSQGIRGGTDTQYF
TGTGCCAGCAGCCAAGGAATCCGGGGGGGCACAGATACGCAGTATTTT
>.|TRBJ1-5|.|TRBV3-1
CASSQRSGAQGNQPQHF
TGTGCCAGCAGCCAAAGATCGGGGGCTCAAGGCAATCAGCCCCAGCATTTT
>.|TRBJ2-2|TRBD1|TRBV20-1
CSARASDRGTGELFF
TGCAGTGCTAGAGCCTCCGACAGGGGCACCGGGGAGCTGTTTTTT
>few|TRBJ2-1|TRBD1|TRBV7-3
CASSSRDSPLNEQFF
TGTGCCAGCAGTTCCCGGGACAGTCCTCTAAATGAGCAGTTCTTC
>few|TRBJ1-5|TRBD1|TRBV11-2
CASNGDRGSNQPQHF
TGTGCCAGCAACGGGGACAGGGGAAGCAATCAGCCCCAGCATTTT
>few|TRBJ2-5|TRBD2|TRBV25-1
CASSVSQTSGRAQETQYF
TGTGCCAGCAGTGTTTCCCAAACTAGCGGGAGGGCCCAAGAGACCCAGTACTTC
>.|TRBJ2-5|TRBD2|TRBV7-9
CASSERGGYQETQYF
TGTGCCAGCAGCGAGCGGGGAGGATACCAAGAGACCCAGTACTTC
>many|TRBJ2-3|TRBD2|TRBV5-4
CASSLPGLAGSGTDTQYF
TGTGCCAGCAGCTTGCCGGGACTAGCGGGATCTGGCACAGATACGCAGTATTTT
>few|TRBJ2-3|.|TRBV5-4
CASSSERRDPTDTQYF
TGTGCCAGCAGCTCCGAGAGGCGGGACCCCACAGATACGCAGTATTTT
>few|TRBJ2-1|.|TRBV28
CASSAPNEQFF
TGTGCCAGCAGTGCCCCCAATGAGCAGTTCTTC
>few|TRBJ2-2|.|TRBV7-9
CASSLASGTGELFF
TGTGCCAGCAGCTTAGCGTCAGGCACCGGGGAGCTGTTTTTT
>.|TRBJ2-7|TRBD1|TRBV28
CASTAWGTGTYEQYF
TGTGCCAGCACTGCATGGGGGACAGGGACGTACGAGCAGTACTTC
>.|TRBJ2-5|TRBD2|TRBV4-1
CASSQHGTSGRRGQETQYF
TGCGCCAGCAGCCAACATGGGACTAGCGGGAGGCGAGGCCAAGAGACCCAGTACTTC
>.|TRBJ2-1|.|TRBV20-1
CSARENLYNEQFF
TGCAGTGCTAGAGAAAACCTCTACAATGAGCAGTTCTTC
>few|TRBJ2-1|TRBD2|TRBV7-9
CASSRSGTSFNEQFF
TGTGCCAGCAGCCGTTCCGGGACTAGTTTCAATGAGCAGTTCTTC
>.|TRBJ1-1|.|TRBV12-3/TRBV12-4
CASSPFGEGSTEAFF
TGTGCCAGCAGTCCGTTCGGGGAGGGTTCCACTGAAGCTTTCTTT
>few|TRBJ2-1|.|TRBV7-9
CASSLAITAEQFF
TGTGCCAGCAGCTTAGCGATAACAGCTGAGCAGTTCTTC
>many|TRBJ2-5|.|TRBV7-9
CASSLRSGEDPIGETQYF
TGTGCCAGCAGCTTAAGGTCGGGGGAGGACCCCATTGGAGAGACCCAGTACTTC
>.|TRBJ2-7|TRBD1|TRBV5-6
CASSLWDREGYEQYF
TGTGCCAGCAGCTTGTGGGACAGGGAAGGGTACGAGCAGTACTTC
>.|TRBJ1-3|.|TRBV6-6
CASSYSPRAGNTIYF
TGTGCCAGCAGTTACTCGCCCAGGGCTGGAAACACCATATATTTT
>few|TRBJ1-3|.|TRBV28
CASSLAGNTIYF
TGTGCCAGCAGTTTGGCAGGAAACACCATATATTTT
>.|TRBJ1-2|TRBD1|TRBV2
CASSDRDRGRRYGYTF
TGTGCCAGCAGTGACCGGGACAGGGGGCGCAGATATGGCTACACCTTC
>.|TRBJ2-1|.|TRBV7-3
CASSSGRGSRPQSNEQFF
TGTGCCAGCAGCTCCGGTCGAGGTTCCCGCCCCCAGTCCAATGAGCAGTTCTTC
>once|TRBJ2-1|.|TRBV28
CASVGGLRRQFF
TGTGCCAGCGTGGGGGGGCTGAGGCGACAGTTCTTC
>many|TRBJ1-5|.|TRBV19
CASSSRNQPQHF
TGTGCCAGTAGTTCCCGCAATCAGCCCCAGCATTTT
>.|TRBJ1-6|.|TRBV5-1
CASSYGSNNSPLHF
TGCGCCAGCAGCTACGGCAGCAATAATTCACCCCTCCACTTT
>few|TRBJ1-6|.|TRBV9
CASSGTRGSSYNSPLHF
TGTGCCAGCAGCGGGACTCGCGGGAGCTCCTATAATTCACCCCTCCACTTT
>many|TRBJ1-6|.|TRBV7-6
CASSHQGWGRSYNSPLHF
TGTGCCAGCAGCCATCAGGGGTGGGGACGCTCCTATAATTCACCCCTCCACTTT
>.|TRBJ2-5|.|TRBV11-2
CASSPALSETQYF
TGTGCCAGCAGCCCGGCCCTATCAGAGACCCAGTACTTC
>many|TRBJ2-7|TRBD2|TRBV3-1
CASKNTGGKTYEQYF
TGTGCCAGCAAGAACACGGGAGGGAAGACCTACGAGCAGTACTTC
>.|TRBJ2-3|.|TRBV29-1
CSVVPTSLLTDTQYF
TGCAGCGTCGTTCCGACTAGTTTACTCACAGATACGCAGTATTTT
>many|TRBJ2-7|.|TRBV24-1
CATSARGSSYEQYF
TGTGCCACCAGTGCAAGAGGCAGCTCCTACGAGCAGTACTTC
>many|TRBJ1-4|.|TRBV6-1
CASSETQHEKLFF
TGTGCCAGCAGTGAAACCCAGCACGAAAAACTGTTTTTT
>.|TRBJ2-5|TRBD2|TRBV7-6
CASSSYSGKGQYF
TGTGCCAGCAGCTCCTACAGCGGGAAGGGCCAGTACTTC
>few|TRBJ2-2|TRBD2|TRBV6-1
CASSLGLAGSTGELFF
TGTGCCAGCAGCCTCGGACTAGCGGGGTCAACCGGGGAGCTGTTTTTT